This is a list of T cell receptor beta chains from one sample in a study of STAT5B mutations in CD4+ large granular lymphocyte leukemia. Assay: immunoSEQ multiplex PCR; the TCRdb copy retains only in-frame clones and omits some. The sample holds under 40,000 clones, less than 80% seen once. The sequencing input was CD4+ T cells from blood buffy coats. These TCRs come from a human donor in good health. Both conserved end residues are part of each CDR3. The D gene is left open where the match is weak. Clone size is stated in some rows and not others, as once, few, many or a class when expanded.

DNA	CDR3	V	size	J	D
TGTGCCAGCAGCGCAACGGGACAGGGGGCGCTTGCTTGGGGCTACACCTTC	CASSATGQGALAWGYTF	TRBV5-4	NA	TRBJ1-2	TRBD1
TGTGCCAGTTTGCACCTAGCGGGGGGCCTCAATGAGCAGTTCTTC	CASLHLAGGLNEQFF	TRBV19	NA	TRBJ2-1	TRBD2
TGTGCCAGCAGCTTAGCGGCAGGGAATGGCTACACCTTC	CASSLAAGNGYTF	TRBV11-2	NA	TRBJ1-2	NA
TGTGCCAGCAGGGGGAAGCGGAACACAGATACGCAGTATTTT	CASRGKRNTDTQYF	TRBV5-6	NA	TRBJ2-3	NA
TGTGCCAGCAGCTTACAGGGAGCCGGGGAGCTGTTTTTT	CASSLQGAGELFF	TRBV7-9	NA	TRBJ2-2	NA
TGTGCCAGCAGTTTGTTAGGTGTTAACACTGAAGCTTTCTTT	CASSLLGVNTEAFF	TRBV27	NA	TRBJ1-1	NA
TGTGCCAGCAGCCAAGCCCTAGACGGCTTGGGAGAGCAGTTCTTC	CASSQALDGLGEQFF	TRBV14	NA	TRBJ2-1	NA
TGTGCCAGCATTCCGGGACAGGGGGCGTATGAGCAGTTCTTC	CASIPGQGAYEQFF	TRBV2	NA	TRBJ2-1	TRBD1
TGTGCCAGCAGTGTGGACAGGGACACTGAAGCTTTCTTT	CASSVDRDTEAFF	TRBV2	NA	TRBJ1-1	TRBD1
TGTGCCAGCAGGGACAGGAACACTGAAGCTTTCTTT	CASRDRNTEAFF	TRBV27	NA	TRBJ1-1	NA
TGTGCCAGCTCACCCTGGTCCGGGGGCACTGAAGCTTTCTTT	CASSPWSGGTEAFF	TRBV18	NA	TRBJ1-1	NA
TGTGCCAGCAGCTTGGACAGGGACTATAATTCACCCCTCCACTTT	CASSLDRDYNSPLHF	TRBV5-6	NA	TRBJ1-6	NA
TGTGCCAGCAGCCCTCAAGCGGGGGGGCTGTACGAGCAGTACTTC	CASSPQAGGLYEQYF	TRBV7-2	once	TRBJ2-7	TRBD2
TGTGCCAGCAGCCAAGAACCCCCGGGGTTTGGAGATACGCAGTATTTT	CASSQEPPGFGDTQYF	TRBV4-2	NA	TRBJ2-3	NA
TGTGCCAGCAGTCCGTTGTCCGAGCAGTACTTC	CASSPLSEQYF	TRBV2	NA	TRBJ2-7	NA
TGTGCCAGCAGCTTTGGCCTAGCGGGATCTGAGACCCAGTACTTC	CASSFGLAGSETQYF	TRBV6-1	few	TRBJ2-5	TRBD2
TGTGCCTGGAACCCCCTAGGGGGCAGTGGAAACACCATATATTTT	CAWNPLGGSGNTIYF	TRBV30	once	TRBJ1-3	TRBD1
TGTGCCAGCAGCCCCCCCGGGGGTAAGGAAGAGACCCAGTACTTC	CASSPPGGKEETQYF	TRBV7-9	NA	TRBJ2-5	NA
TGTGCCAGCAGCTTCGGGGCGAATAACTATGGCTACACCTTC	CASSFGANNYGYTF	TRBV5-6	few	TRBJ1-2	NA
TGTGCCATCAGCCCCAAAAGCGGACGGCCCCTTGACAATGAGCAGTTCTTC	CAISPKSGRPLDNEQFF	TRBV10-3	NA	TRBJ2-1	NA
TGTGCCAGCAGTCCCGGGTCTACTTCACCCCTCCACTTT	CASSPGSTSPLHF	TRBV28	NA	TRBJ1-6	NA
TGTGCTAGCCTAGAGGAGTACTCCTACGAGCAGTACTTC	CASLEEYSYEQYF	TRBV12-5	NA	TRBJ2-7	NA
TGTGCCAGTAGTCCACCGGACCGACGTACGAATCAGCCCCAGCATTTT	CASSPPDRRTNQPQHF	TRBV19	NA	TRBJ1-5	NA
TGTGCCAGCAGCTTAGGTCGGCAGGGGATAGGAAGCAATCAGCCCCAGCATTTT	CASSLGRQGIGSNQPQHF	TRBV7-2	NA	TRBJ1-5	NA
TGTGCCAGCAGCCAAACGGGTATCAGTCTATATGGCTACACCTTC	CASSQTGISLYGYTF	TRBV6-6	NA	TRBJ1-2	NA
TGTGCCAGCAGCTTACGAGCGGCCAAGAGGGAGACCCAGTACTTC	CASSLRAAKRETQYF	TRBV11-2	once	TRBJ2-5	NA
TGCGCCAGCAGCCCCGGGACTTTAACCGGGGAGCTGTTTTTT	CASSPGTLTGELFF	TRBV5-1	once	TRBJ2-2	NA
TGTGCCAGCAGCCCAGGGGTGGACAATGAGCAGTTCTTC	CASSPGVDNEQFF	TRBV7-3	NA	TRBJ2-1	NA
TGTGCCAGCAGTTCCGAGGGGGCGGCCAAAAACATTCAGTACTTC	CASSSEGAAKNIQYF	TRBV28	NA	TRBJ2-4	TRBD1
TGTGCCAGCAGCTTGGCTAACACAGATACGCAGTATTTT	CASSLANTDTQYF	TRBV7-2	NA	TRBJ2-3	NA
TGTGCCAGCAGCTTTAGTGATGAAGCTTTCTTT	CASSFSDEAFF	TRBV7-9	NA	TRBJ1-1	NA
TGCGCCAGCCTCAATACGGCCTCCGGATGCTTC	CASLNTASGCF	TRBV23-1	NA	TRBJ2-4	NA
TGTGCCAGCAGCATGGGACAGGGGTTGAGTGCAGATACGCAGTATTTT	CASSMGQGLSADTQYF	TRBV7-3	NA	TRBJ2-3	TRBD1
TGTGCCAGCAGTCCGCCCCGGGCACAAGAGACCCAGTACTTC	CASSPPRAQETQYF	TRBV6-5	NA	TRBJ2-5	NA
TGTGCCAGCAGCTTAGGGCAGGGGGCAGGCTACGAGCAGTACTTC	CASSLGQGAGYEQYF	TRBV11-2	NA	TRBJ2-7	TRBD1
TGCGCCAGCAGCCAAGAGGAGGGGGCGCTGGGTGGCTACACCTTC	CASSQEEGALGGYTF	TRBV4-1	NA	TRBJ1-2	TRBD1